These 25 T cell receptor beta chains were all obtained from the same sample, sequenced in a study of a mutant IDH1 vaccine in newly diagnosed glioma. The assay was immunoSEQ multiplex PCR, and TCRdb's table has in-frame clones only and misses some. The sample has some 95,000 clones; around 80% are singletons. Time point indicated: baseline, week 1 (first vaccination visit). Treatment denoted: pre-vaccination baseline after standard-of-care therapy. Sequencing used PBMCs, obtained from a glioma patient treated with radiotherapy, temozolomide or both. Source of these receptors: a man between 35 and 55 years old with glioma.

DNA of the CDR3: TGTGCCTGGAGTTCGCCCCAGGGATTAACCTACGAGCAGTACTTC. It translates to CAWSSPQGLTYEQYF. The rearrangement links TRBV30 to TRBJ2-7, with D possibly TRBD1 on 5 matching bases. V gave up 2 bases and J gave up 2 bases, with 16 bases separating them. CDR3 length equals 15 residues. Germline assignment: CDR1 GTSNPN and CDR2 SVGIG (reference sequence).

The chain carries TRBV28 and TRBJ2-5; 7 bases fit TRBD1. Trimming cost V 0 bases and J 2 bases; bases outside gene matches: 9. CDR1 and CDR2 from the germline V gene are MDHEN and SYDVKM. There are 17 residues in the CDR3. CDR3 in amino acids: CASSLWWDRARQETQYF. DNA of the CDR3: TGTGCCAGCAGTTTATGGTGGGACAGAGCTAGGCAAGAGACCCAGTACTTC.

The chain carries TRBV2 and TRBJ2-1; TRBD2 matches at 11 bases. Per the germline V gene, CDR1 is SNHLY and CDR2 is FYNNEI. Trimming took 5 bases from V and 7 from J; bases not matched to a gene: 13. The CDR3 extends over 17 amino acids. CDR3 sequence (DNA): TGTGCCAGCAGTCCGCGGTTAGCGGGGGGGTTTTGGAATGAGCAGTTCTTC. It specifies CASSPRLAGGFWNEQFF.

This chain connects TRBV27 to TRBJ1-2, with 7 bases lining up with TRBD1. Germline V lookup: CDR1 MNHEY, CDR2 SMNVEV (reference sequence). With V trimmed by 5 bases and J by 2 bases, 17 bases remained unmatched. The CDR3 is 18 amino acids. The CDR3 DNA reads TGTGCCAGCAGTCTCCAGTCGACACAGGGGCCGGGGAACTATGGCTACACCTTC. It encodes CASSLQSTQGPGNYGYTF.

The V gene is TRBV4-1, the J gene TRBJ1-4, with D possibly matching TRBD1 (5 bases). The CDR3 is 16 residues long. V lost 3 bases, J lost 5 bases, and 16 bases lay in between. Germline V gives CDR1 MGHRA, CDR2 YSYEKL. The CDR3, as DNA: TGCGCCAGCAGCCAGTCGTTCCAGGGAGGAAATGAAAAACTGTTTTTT. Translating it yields CASSQSFQGGNEKLFF.

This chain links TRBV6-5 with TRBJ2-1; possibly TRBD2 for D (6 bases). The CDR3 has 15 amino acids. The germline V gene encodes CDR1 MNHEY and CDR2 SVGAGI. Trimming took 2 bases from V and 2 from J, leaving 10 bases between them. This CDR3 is CASSYAGPAYNEQFF. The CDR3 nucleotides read TGTGCCAGCAGTTACGCGGGACCTGCCTACAATGAGCAGTTCTTC.

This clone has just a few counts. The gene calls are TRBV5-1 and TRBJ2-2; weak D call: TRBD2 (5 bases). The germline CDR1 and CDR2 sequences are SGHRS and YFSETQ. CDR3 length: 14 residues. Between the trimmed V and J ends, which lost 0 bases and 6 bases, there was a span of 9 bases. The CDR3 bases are TGCGCCAGCAGCTTGGACGGGAAAGCCGGGGAGCTGTTTTTT. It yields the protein CASSLDGKAGELFF.

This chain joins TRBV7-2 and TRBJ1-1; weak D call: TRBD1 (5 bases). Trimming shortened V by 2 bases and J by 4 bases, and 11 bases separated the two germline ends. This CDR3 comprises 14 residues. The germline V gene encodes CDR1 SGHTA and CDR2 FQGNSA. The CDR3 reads CASSLRVGGTEAFF. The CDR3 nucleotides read TGTGCCAGCAGCTTAAGGGTGGGGGGCACTGAAGCTTTCTTT.

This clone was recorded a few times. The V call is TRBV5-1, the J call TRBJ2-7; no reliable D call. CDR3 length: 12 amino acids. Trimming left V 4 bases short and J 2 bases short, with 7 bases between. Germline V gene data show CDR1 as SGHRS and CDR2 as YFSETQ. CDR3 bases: TGCGCCAGCAGCCCAGCGACCTACGAGCAGTACTTC. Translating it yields CASSPATYEQYF.

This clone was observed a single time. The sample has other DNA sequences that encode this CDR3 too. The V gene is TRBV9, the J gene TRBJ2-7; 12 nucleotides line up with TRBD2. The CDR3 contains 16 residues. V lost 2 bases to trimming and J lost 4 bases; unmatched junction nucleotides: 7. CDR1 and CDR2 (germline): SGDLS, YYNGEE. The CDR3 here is CASSVGLAGGPYEQYF. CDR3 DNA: TGTGCCAGCAGCGTCGGGCTAGCGGGGGGGCCATACGAGCAGTACTTC.

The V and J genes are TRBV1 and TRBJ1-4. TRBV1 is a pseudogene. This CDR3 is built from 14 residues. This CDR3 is CTSSQSRGNEKLFF. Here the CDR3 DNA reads TGCACCAGCAGCCAATCGAGAGGGAATGAAAAACTGTTTTTT.

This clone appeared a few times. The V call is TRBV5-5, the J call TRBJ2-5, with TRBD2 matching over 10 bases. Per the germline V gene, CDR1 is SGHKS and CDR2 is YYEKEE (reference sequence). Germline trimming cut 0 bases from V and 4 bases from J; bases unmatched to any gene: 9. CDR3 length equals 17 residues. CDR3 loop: CASSLELAGGWRETQYF. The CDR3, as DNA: TGTGCCAGCAGCTTGGAGTTAGCGGGAGGTTGGAGAGAGACCCAGTACTTC.

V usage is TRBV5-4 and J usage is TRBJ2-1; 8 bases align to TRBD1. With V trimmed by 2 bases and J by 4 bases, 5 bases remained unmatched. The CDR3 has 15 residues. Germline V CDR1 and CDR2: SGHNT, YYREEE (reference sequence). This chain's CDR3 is CASSLPDRAYNEQFF. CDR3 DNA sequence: TGTGCCAGCAGCTTACCGGACAGGGCATACAATGAGCAGTTCTTC.

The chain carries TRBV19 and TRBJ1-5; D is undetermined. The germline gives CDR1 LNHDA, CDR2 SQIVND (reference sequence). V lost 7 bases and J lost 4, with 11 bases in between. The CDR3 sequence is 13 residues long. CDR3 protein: CASTGYRNQPQHF. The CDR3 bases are TGTGCCAGTACCGGCTACCGGAATCAGCCCCAGCATTTT.

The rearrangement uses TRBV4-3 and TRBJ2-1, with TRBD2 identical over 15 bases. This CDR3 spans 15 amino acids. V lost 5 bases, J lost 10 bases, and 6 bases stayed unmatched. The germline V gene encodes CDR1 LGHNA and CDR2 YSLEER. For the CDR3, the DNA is TGCGCCAGCAGCGTGGGACTAGCGGGAGGAGGAGAGCAGTTCTTC. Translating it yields CASSVGLAGGGEQFF.

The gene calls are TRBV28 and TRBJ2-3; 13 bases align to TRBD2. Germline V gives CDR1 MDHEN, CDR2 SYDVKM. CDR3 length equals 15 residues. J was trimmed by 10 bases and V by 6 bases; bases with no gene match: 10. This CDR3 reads CASSLRTSGGHAQYF. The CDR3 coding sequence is TGTGCCAGCAGCCTAAGGACTAGCGGGGGCCATGCGCAGTATTTT.

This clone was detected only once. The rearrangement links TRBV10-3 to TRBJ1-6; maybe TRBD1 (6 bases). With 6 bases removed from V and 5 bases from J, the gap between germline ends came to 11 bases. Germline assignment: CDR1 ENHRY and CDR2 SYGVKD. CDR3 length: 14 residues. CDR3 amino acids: CAIRRGANNSPLHF. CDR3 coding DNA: TGTGCCATCAGGAGGGGGGCGAATAATTCACCCCTCCACTTT.

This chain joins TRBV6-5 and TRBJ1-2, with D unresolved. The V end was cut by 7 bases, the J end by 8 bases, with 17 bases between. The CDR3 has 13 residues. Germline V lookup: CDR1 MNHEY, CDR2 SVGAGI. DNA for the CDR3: TGTGCCAGCACCAAACGTGGATCACTGGGCTACACCTTC. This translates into CASTKRGSLGYTF.

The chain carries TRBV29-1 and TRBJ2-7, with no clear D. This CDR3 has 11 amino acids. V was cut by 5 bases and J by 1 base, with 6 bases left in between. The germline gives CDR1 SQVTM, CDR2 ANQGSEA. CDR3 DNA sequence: TGCAGCGTTTCATCATCCTACGAGCAGTACTTC. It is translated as CSVSSSYEQYF.

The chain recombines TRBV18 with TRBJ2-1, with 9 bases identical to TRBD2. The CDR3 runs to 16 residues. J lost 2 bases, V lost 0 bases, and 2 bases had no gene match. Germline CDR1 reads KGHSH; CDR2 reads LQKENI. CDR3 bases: TGTGCCAGCTCACCACCTAAGCGGGGGGCCTACAATGAGCAGTTCTTC. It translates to CASSPPKRGAYNEQFF.

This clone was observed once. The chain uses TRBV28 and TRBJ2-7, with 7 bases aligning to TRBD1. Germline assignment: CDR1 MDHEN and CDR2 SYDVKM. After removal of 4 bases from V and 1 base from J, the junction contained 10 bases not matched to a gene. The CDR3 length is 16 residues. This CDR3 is CASSSTGSGLSYEQYF. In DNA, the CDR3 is TGTGCCAGCAGTTCGACAGGGAGTGGGTTATCCTACGAGCAGTACTTC.

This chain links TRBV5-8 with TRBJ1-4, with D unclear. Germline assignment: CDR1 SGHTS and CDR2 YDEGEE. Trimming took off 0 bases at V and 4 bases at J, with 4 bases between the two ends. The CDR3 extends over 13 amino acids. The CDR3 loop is CASSLEYNEKLFF. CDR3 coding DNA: TGTGCCAGCAGCTTGGAGTATAATGAAAAACTGTTTTTT. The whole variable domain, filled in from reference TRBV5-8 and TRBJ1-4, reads EAGVTQSPTHLIKTRGQQATLRCSPISGHTSVYWYQQALGLGLQFLLWYDEGEERNRGNFPPRFSGRQFPNYSSELNVNALELEDSALYLCASSLEYNEKLFFGSGTQLSVL.

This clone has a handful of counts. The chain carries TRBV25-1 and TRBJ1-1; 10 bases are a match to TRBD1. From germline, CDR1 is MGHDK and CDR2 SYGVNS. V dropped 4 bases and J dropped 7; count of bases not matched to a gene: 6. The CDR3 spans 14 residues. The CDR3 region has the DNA TGTGCCAGCAGTGGATTGGACAGGGGGATTGAAGCTTTCTTT. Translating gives CASSGLDRGIEAFF.

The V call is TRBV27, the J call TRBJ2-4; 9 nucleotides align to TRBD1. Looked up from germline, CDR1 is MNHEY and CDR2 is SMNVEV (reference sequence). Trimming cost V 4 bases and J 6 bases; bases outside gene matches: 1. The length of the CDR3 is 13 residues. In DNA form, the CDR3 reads TGTGCCAGCAGTTCGACAGGGGGAAACATTCAGTACTTC. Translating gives CASSSTGGNIQYF.

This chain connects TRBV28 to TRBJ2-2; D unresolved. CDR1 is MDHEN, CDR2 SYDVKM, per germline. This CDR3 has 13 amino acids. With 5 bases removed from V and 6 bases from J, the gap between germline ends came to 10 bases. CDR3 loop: CASSGLVAGELFF. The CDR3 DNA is TGTGCCAGCAGTGGCCTAGTCGCCGGGGAGCTGTTTTTT.